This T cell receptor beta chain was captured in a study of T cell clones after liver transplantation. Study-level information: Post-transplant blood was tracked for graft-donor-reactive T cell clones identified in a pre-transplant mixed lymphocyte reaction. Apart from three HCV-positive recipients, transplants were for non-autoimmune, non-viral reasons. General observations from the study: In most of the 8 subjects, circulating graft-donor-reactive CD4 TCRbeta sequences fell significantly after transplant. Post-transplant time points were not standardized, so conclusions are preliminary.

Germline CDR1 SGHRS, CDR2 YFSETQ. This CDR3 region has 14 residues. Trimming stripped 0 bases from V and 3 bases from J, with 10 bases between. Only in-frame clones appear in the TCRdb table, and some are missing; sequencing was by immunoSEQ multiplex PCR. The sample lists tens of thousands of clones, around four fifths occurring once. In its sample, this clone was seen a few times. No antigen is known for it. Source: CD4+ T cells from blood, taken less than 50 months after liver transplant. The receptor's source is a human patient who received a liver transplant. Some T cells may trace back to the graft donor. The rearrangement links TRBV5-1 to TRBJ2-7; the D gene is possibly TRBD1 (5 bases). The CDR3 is CASSLGDQGYEQYF. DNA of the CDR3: TGCGCCAGCAGCTTGGGGGATCAGGGCTACGAGCAGTACTTC.